Below, 14 T cell receptor beta chains from the same sample are listed, as sequenced in a study of identical twins' blood T cells. One entry per CDR3 protein results from TCRdb running MiXCR on the 5' RACE reads. Of 350,000 to 450,000 distinct CDR3 sequences listed, about 28% are singletons. Material: PBMCs. All receptors derive from a woman aged 18 to 55 in good health.

This clonotype was counted between two and nine times. The CDR3 spells CSASSGQGIGELFF. CDR3 DNA sequence: TGCAGTGCTAGTTCAGGACAGGGCATCGGGGAGCTGTTTTTT. The V gene is TRBV20-1, the J gene TRBJ2-2, with 8 bases identical to TRBD1. This CDR3 is 14 amino acids long. Germline V gene lookup returns CDR1 DFQATT and CDR2 SNEGSKA (reference sequence). Trimming cost V 3 bases and J 7 bases; bases outside gene matches: 7.

Remarks on this clonotype: A clone one base away is much larger, so this may be a read error. The V call is TRBV20-1, the J call TRBJ1-1, with D maybe TRBD1 (6 bases). The CDR3 has 13 amino acids. From germline, CDR1 is DFQATT and CDR2 SNEGSKA (reference sequence). This chain's CDR3 is CSARTEANTEALF. The CDR3 nucleotides are TGCAGTGCGAGGACAGAGGCGAACACTGAAGCTCTCTTT.

This clonotype came up a few times. The chain couples TRBV19 to TRBJ1-5, with no clear D. Trimming pared 10 bases from V and 2 bases from J, leaving 12 bases between. The CDR3 has 13 residues. Germline CDR1 LNHDA, CDR2 SQIVND (reference sequence). The CDR3 sequence: CATAYGGNQPQHF. The CDR3, as DNA: TGTGCCACGGCTTATGGGGGCAATCAGCCCCAGCATTTT. Based on the CDR3 plus reference TRBV19 and TRBJ1-5, the full variable domain is DGGITQSPKYLFRKEGQNVTLSCEQNLNHDAMYWYRQDPGQGLRLIYYSQIVNDFQKGDIAEGYSVSREKKESFPLTVTSAQKNPTAFYLCATAYGGNQPQHFGDGTRLSIL.

The V gene is TRBV5-1, the J gene TRBJ2-3; perhaps TRBD2 as D (5 bases). Trimming left V 5 bases short and J 4 bases short, with 26 bases between. The CDR3 covers 18 residues. Germline loops: CDR1 SGHRS, CDR2 YFSETQ. The CDR3 DNA follows: TGCGCCAGCAGTTTCGACACCTCTAGCTGGGGATTCGCAGATACGCAGTATTTT. Translated: CASSFDTSSWGFADTQYF.

This clonotype was counted only a few times. This sequence joins TRBV11-1 and TRBJ1-1; possibly TRBD1 for D (5 bases). The V gene's germline CDR1 is SGHAT and CDR2 FQDESV (reference sequence). Trimming left V 0 bases short and J 3 bases short, with 8 bases between. This CDR3 has 14 amino acids. The chain's CDR3 is CASSLATVYTEAFF. The CDR3 DNA is TGTGCCAGCAGCTTAGCGACAGTATACACTGAAGCTTTCTTT.

This clonotype turned up a few times. The rearrangement uses TRBV6-2 or TRBV6-3 and TRBJ1-2, with D unclear. V was cut by 0 bases and J by 2 bases, with 4 bases left in between. The CDR3 length is 13 residues. The germline V gene encodes CDR1 MNHEY and CDR2 SVGEGT. In nucleotides, the CDR3 is TGTGCCAGCAGTTACTCGGGGAACTATGGCTACACCTTC. This encodes CASSYSGNYGYTF.

This clonotype was observed a handful of times. The rearrangement uses TRBV20-1 and TRBJ2-3; D might be TRBD2 (6 bases). The CDR3 covers 14 residues. CDR1 is DFQATT, CDR2 SNEGSKA, per germline (reference sequence). V lost 6 bases to trimming and J lost 2 bases, with 15 bases between them. The CDR3 DNA follows: TGCAGTGCACCTAGCGCCCTTCCCACAGATACGCAGTATTTT. Amino acids: CSAPSALPTDTQYF.

This clonotype appeared a few times. The chain recombines TRBV10-2 with TRBJ2-3; TRBD1 or TRBD2 may be the D gene (5 bases each). The ends were cut back, 6 bases at V and 0 bases at J, with 13 bases in the middle. The germline V gene encodes CDR1 WSHSY and CDR2 SAAADI. The CDR3 covers 15 residues. DNA for the CDR3: TGCGCCAGCAGAATGGGACCAACTAGCACAGATACGCAGTATTTT. This gives the protein CASRMGPTSTDTQYF.

Many counts were recorded for this clonotype. In DNA, the CDR3 is TGCGCCAGCAGCTTGCTGGACACCGGGGAGCTGTTTTTT. Its protein product is CASSLLDTGELFF. V gene TRBV5-1 combines with J gene TRBJ2-2; D is unresolved. V gave up 1 base and J gave up 3 bases, with 4 bases separating them. Looked up from germline, CDR1 is SGHRS and CDR2 is YFSETQ. The CDR3 covers 13 residues.

The chain is built from TRBV9 and TRBJ1-1; no firm D call. The germline gives CDR1 SGDLS, CDR2 YYNGEE. This CDR3 contains 15 residues. V lost 0 bases, J lost 1 base, and 10 bases lay in between. CDR3 in DNA: TGTGCCAGCAGCGTAGGGACGGACCCGAACACTGAAGCTTTCTTT. Its translation: CASSVGTDPNTEAFF.

The V gene is TRBV12-3 or TRBV12-4, the J gene TRBJ1-1; a possible D gene is TRBD1 (6 bases). Trimming took off 6 bases at V and 11 bases at J, with 13 bases between the two ends. This CDR3 is 11 amino acids long. CDR3 coding DNA: TGTGCCAGCAGCAATAACAGGGCCGCTTTCTTT. It translates to CASSNNRAAFF.

This clonotype was detected many times. This chain joins TRBV9 and TRBJ2-7, with TRBD2 identical over 9 bases. Trimming cost V 2 bases and J 2 bases; bases outside gene matches: 2. CDR3 length: 14 amino acids. Germline V gene sequence: CDR1 SGDLS, CDR2 YYNGEE. Written as DNA, the CDR3 is TGTGCCAGCAGCGTTTTAGCGGGAGCCTACGAGCAGTACTTC. Its translation is CASSVLAGAYEQYF.

The CDR3 DNA follows: TGCAGTGCTAGGGAAGGACTAGCTGGAAACGGGGAGCTGTTTTTT. It specifies CSAREGLAGNGELFF. This chain connects TRBV20-1 to TRBJ2-2; 8 bases align to TRBD2. Trimming at V came to 3 bases and at J to 7 bases, leaving 10 bases not matched to a gene. Germline values: CDR1 DFQATT, CDR2 SNEGSKA (reference sequence). There are 15 residues in the CDR3.

This clonotype was counted only a few times. CDR3 DNA sequence: TGTGCCAGTAGTCCCGGTCGGATGGGTCACACTGAAGCTTTCTTT. It codes for CASSPGRMGHTEAFF. This chain joins TRBV19 and TRBJ1-1; no firm D call. The V and J ends lost 5 bases and 3 bases respectively, with 16 bases between them. CDR3 length equals 15 residues. Per the germline V gene, CDR1 is LNHDA and CDR2 is SQIVND (reference sequence).